This paragraph reports one T cell receptor (beta chain). The target antigen is unknown. V lost 4 bases to trimming and J lost 10 bases; unmatched junction nucleotides: 10. This CDR3 is built from 14 residues. Germline V gene lookup returns CDR1 SGHDN and CDR2 FVKESK. The source of the sample is a study of glioma-infiltrating T cells after dendritic cell vaccination. Study summary: Treatment, given 2003 to 2012, was autologous tumor lysate-pulsed dendritic cell vaccination. Dendritic cell vaccine was injected intradermally three times, biweekly. Notes on the study in general: Only a small number of patients had complete blood and tumor samples.

Sequenced by immunoSEQ multiplex PCR; TCRdb stores in-frame clones only, minus some. The sample lists tens of thousands of clones, approximately 79% occurring once. The V call is TRBV14, the J call TRBJ2-1; 7 positions agree with TRBD2. This sequence originates from a human donor with glioblastoma. The material sequenced was blood, taken before dendritic cell vaccination. The CDR3 DNA reads as TGTGCCAGCAGCCTCCTGGGAGCAGCGGGGGAGCAGTTCTTC. This translates into CASSLLGAAGEQFF.